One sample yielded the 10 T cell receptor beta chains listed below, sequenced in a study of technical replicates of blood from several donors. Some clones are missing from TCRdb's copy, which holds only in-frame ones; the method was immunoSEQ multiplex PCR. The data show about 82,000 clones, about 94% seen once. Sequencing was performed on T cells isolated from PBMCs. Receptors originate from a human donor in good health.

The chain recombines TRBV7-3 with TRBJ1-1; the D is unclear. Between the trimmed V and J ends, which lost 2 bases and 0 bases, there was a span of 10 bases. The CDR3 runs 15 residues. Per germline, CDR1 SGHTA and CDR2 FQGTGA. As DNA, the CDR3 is TGTGCCAGCAGCTTAGGTACAACAGTGAACACTGAAGCTTTCTTT. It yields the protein CASSLGTTVNTEAFF.

The CDR3: CASSIGTTDTQYF. The CDR3 DNA reads as TGTGCCAGTAGTATCGGGACAACAGATACGCAGTATTTT. V gene TRBV19 combines with J gene TRBJ2-3; D perhaps matches TRBD1 (6 bases). This CDR3 has 13 residues. Germline lookup yields CDR1 LNHDA and CDR2 SQIVND (reference sequence). V dropped 3 bases and J dropped 3 bases, with 7 bases sitting between them.

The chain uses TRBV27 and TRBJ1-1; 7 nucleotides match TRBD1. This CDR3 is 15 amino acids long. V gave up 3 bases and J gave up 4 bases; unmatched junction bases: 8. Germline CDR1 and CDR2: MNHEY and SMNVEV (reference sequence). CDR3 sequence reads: CASSFDRESVTEAFF. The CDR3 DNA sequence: TGTGCCAGCAGTTTCGACAGGGAAAGTGTCACTGAAGCTTTCTTT.

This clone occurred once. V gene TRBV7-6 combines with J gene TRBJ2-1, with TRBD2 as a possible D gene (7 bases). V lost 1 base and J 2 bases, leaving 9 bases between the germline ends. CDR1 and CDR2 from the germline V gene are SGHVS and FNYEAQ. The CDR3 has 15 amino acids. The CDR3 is CASSLEGGPYNEQFF. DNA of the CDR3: TGTGCCAGCAGCTTAGAGGGGGGGCCCTACAATGAGCAGTTCTTC.

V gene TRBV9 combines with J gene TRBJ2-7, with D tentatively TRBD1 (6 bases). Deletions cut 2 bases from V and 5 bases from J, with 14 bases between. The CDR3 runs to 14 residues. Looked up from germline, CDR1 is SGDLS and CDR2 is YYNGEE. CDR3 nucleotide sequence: TGTGCCAGCAGCGTTTTTCCAGGGGAAGACGAGCAGTACTTC. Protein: CASSVFPGEDEQYF.

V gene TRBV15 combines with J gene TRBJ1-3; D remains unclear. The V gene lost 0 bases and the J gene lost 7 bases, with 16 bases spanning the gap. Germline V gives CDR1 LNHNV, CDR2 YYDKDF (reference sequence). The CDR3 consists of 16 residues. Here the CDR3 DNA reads TGTGCCACCAGCAGAGATTCCGAGGGAATAGAGAACACCATATATTTT. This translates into CATSRDSEGIENTIYF.

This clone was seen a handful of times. DNA for the CDR3: TGTGCCAGCAGTAGGACTAGCGCAGACAATGGCCAGTTCTTC. Encoded protein: CASSRTSADNGQFF. V and J are TRBV6-1 and TRBJ2-1; TRBD2 matches at 9 bases. The CDR3 has 14 amino acids. Trimming at V came to 5 bases and at J to 13 bases, leaving 12 bases not matched to a gene. Germline V gene lookup returns CDR1 MNHNS and CDR2 SASEGT.

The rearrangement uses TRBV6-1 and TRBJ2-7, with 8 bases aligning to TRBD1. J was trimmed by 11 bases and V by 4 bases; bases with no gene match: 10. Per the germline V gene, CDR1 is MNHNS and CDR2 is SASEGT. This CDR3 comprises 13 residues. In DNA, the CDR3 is TGTGCCAGCAGTGTTTCCCCGGACAGGGAGAAGTACTTC. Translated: CASSVSPDREKYF.

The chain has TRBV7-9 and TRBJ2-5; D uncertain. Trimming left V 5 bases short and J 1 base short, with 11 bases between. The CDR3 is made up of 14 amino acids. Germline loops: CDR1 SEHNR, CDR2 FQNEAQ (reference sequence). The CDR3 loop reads CASSNSGSQETQYF. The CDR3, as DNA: TGTGCCAGCAGCAACTCCGGGTCCCAAGAGACCCAGTACTTC.

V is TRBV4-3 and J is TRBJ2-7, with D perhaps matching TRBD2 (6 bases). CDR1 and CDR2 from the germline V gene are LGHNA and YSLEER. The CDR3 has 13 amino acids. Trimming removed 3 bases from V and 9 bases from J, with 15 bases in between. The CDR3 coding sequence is TGCGCCAGCAGCCATAAGCCAGAGGGACTGCAGTACTTC. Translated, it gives CASSHKPEGLQYF.